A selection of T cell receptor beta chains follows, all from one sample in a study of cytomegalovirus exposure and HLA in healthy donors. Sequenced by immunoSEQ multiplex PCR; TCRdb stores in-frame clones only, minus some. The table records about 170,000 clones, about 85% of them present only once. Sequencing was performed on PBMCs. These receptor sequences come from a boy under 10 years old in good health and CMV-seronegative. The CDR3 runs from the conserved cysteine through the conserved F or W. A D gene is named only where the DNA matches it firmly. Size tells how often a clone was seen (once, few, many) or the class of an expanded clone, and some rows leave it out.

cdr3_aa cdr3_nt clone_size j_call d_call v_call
CASSETAFLLTGQGEAFF TGTGCCAGCAGTGAGACCGCTTTTCTACTAACAGGGCAGGGGGAGGCTTTCTTT NA TRBJ1-1 TRBD1 TRBV6-1
CASSLTTLRDRGNEQFF TGTGCCAGCAGTTTAACAACCCTCCGGGACAGGGGTAATGAGCAGTTCTTC NA TRBJ2-1 TRBD1 TRBV27
CAGAKDSNQPQHF TGTGCCGGGGCCAAAGATAGCAATCAGCCCCAGCATTTT NA TRBJ1-5 NA TRBV6-1
CASSLRRSLTGGYTF TGTGCCAGCAGTTTAAGGCGGTCATTAACGGGTGGCTACACCTTC NA TRBJ1-2 NA TRBV27
CASSLSSGVGYEQYF TGTGCCAGCAGCTTAAGTTCCGGGGTTGGCTACGAGCAGTACTTC NA TRBJ2-7 NA TRBV11-3
CASRSGGLPHGASLFF TGTGCCAGCAGGAGCGGGGGGCTGCCTCACGGAGCCTCACTGTTTTTT NA TRBJ2-2 TRBD2 TRBV28
CASSSAGGRTDTQYF TGCGCCAGCAGCTCGGCGGGGGGCCGTACAGATACGCAGTATTTT once TRBJ2-3 TRBD2 TRBV5-1
CASSKYRGSPLYGYTF TGTGCCAGCAGCAAATATAGGGGATCTCCCCTCTATGGCTACACCTTC NA TRBJ1-2 NA TRBV21-1
CASSWGQGGGNEQFF TGTGCCAGCAGCTGGGGACAGGGAGGTGGCAATGAGCAGTTCTTC NA TRBJ2-1 TRBD1 TRBV5-5
CASSLVPVPNYGYTF TGTGCCAGCAGCTTAGTCCCAGTTCCTAACTATGGCTACACCTTC NA TRBJ1-2 NA TRBV11-1
CASSFASGDLEEQFF TGTGCCAGTAGTTTCGCTAGCGGGGACCTGGAGGAGCAGTTCTTC NA TRBJ2-1 TRBD2 TRBV19
CSAAGTGRNIQYF TGCAGCGCTGCGGGGACAGGGAGGAACATTCAGTACTTC NA TRBJ2-4 TRBD1 TRBV29-1
CASSQYDRGPYEQYF TGCGCCAGCAGCCAATACGACAGGGGGCCCTACGAGCAGTACTTC once TRBJ2-7 TRBD1 TRBV4-1
CASSPFFGRKNTEAFF TGTGCCAGCTCACCATTCTTCGGGAGAAAGAACACTGAAGCTTTCTTT NA TRBJ1-1 NA TRBV18
CASRPGGQETQYF TGTGCCAGTAGACCAGGGGGCCAAGAGACCCAGTACTTC NA TRBJ2-5 TRBD1 TRBV19
CASSLNRDNEQFF TGTGCCAGCAGCTTAAACCGAGACAATGAGCAGTTCTTC NA TRBJ2-1 NA TRBV11-3
CASSPRRGDTGELFF TGTGCCAGCTCACCACGCAGGGGGGACACCGGGGAGCTGTTTTTT NA TRBJ2-2 NA TRBV18
CASSLGPGGSDTQYF TGTGCCAGCAGCTTGGGTCCAGGGGGCTCAGATACGCAGTATTTT NA TRBJ2-3 TRBD1 TRBV5-4
CASSPLWRGGPDTQYF TGTGCCAGCAGCCCGCTCTGGCGGGGGGGCCCAGATACGCAGTATTTT NA TRBJ2-3 TRBD2 TRBV27
CASSQTSPGETQYF TGTGCCAGCTCACAAACAAGCCCGGGGGAGACCCAGTACTTC NA TRBJ2-5 NA TRBV18
CASSEQPYQGGYTF TGTGCCAGCAGTGAACAGCCCTACCAGGGGGGCTACACCTTC NA TRBJ1-2 NA TRBV2
CASSLASGPDTQYF TGCGCCAGCAGCTTGGCCTCAGGGCCAGATACGCAGTATTTT once TRBJ2-3 NA TRBV5-1
CASSQGTIAETQYF TGCGCCAGCAGCCAAGGGACTATTGCAGAGACCCAGTACTTC NA TRBJ2-5 NA TRBV4-1
CASSDTRGRDGYTF TGTGCCAGCAGCGACACCAGGGGGCGTGATGGCTACACCTTC few TRBJ1-2 TRBD1 TRBV25-1
CASSRGRGEAFF TGTGCCAGCAGCCGTGGGAGGGGTGAAGCTTTCTTT NA TRBJ1-1 NA TRBV7-9
CASSQVGLAGNSGEQFF TGTGCCAGCAGCCAAGTGGGACTAGCGGGGAATTCGGGGGAGCAGTTCTTC NA TRBJ2-1 TRBD2 TRBV4-2
CASSLGGQGHTEAFF TGCGCCAGCAGCTTAGGAGGACAGGGGCACACTGAAGCTTTCTTT NA TRBJ1-1 TRBD1 TRBV5-1
CASSSPWTSQETQYF TGTGCCAGCAGCTCCCCCTGGACAAGCCAAGAGACCCAGTACTTC NA TRBJ2-5 NA TRBV7-9
CSARKRGTQYF TGCAGTGCTAGAAAAAGGGGCACGCAGTATTTT NA TRBJ2-3 NA TRBV20-1
CASSVGGRADTQYF TGTGCCAGCAGCGTGGGAGGGAGAGCGGATACGCAGTATTTT NA TRBJ2-3 TRBD2 TRBV9
CASSLAAGGLQETQYF TGTGCCAGCAGCTTGGCGGCAGGGGGCCTCCAAGAGACCCAGTACTTC NA TRBJ2-5 TRBD1 TRBV5-4
CASSPPIFGQFYNSPLHF TGTGCCAGCAGCCCCCCGATTTTTGGACAGTTCTATAATTCACCCCTCCACTTT NA TRBJ1-6 NA TRBV2
CASSLERENSPLHF TGTGCCAGCAGTTTAGAGAGGGAAAATTCACCCCTCCACTTT NA TRBJ1-6 NA TRBV6-5
CATSLGRGRNTEAFF TGTGCCACCTCCCTGGGGAGGGGACGGAACACTGAAGCTTTCTTT NA TRBJ1-1 NA TRBV6-6
CASSIQGPNTEAFF TGTGCCAGTAGTATTCAGGGGCCGAACACTGAAGCTTTCTTT few TRBJ1-1 NA TRBV19
CASSPGHQVNTEAFF TGTGCCAGCAGCCCGGGACACCAAGTGAACACTGAAGCTTTCTTT NA TRBJ1-1 NA TRBV7-9
CASSGRQGMTEAFF TGTGCCAGCAGTGGGCGACAGGGTATGACTGAAGCTTTCTTT NA TRBJ1-1 TRBD1 TRBV6-1
CASADFDSNQPQHF TGTGCCTCCGCCGACTTCGATAGCAATCAGCCCCAGCATTTT NA TRBJ1-5 NA TRBV30
CASTDRGAGELFF TGTGCCAGCACCGACAGGGGGGCCGGGGAGCTGTTTTTT NA TRBJ2-2 TRBD1 TRBV2
CSSSSQITNTGELFF TGTTCCAGCAGCTCCCAGATTACGAACACCGGGGAGCTGTTTTTT NA TRBJ2-2 NA TRBV7-9
CATITETEAFF TGTGCCACCATCACGGAGACTGAAGCTTTCTTT NA TRBJ1-1 NA TRBV2
CASSLATGGNTEAFF TGTGCCAGCAGCTTGGCAACAGGGGGGAACACTGAAGCTTTCTTT NA TRBJ1-1 TRBD1 TRBV5-4
CASSVAETGYGYTF TGTGCCAGCAGCGTAGCGGAGACAGGCTATGGCTACACCTTC NA TRBJ1-2 NA TRBV9
CASSYRGSGYTF TGTGCCAGCAGTTACCGGGGAAGCGGCTACACCTTC NA TRBJ1-2 NA TRBV6-5
CASTQGGANGYTF TGCGCCAGCACCCAGGGGGGGGCTAATGGCTACACCTTC NA TRBJ1-2 TRBD1 TRBV4-1
CASSLLSHQPQHF TGTGCCAGCAGTTTATTATCCCATCAGCCCCAGCATTTT NA TRBJ1-5 NA TRBV27